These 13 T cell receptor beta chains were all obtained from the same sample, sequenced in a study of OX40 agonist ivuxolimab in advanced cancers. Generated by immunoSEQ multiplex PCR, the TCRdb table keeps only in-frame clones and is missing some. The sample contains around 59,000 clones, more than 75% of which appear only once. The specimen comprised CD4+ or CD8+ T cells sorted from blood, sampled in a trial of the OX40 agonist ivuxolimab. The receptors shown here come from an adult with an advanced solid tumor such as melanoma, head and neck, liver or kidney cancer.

This CDR3 is CASSSLAGAGSEQFF. DNA of the CDR3: TGTGCCAGTAGTTCACTAGCGGGAGCCGGCAGTGAGCAGTTCTTC. The genes are TRBV19 and TRBJ2-1; 11 nucleotides match TRBD2. Unmatched junction bases numbered 9, after V lost 5 bases and J lost 9 bases. Germline-derived CDR1 and CDR2 are LNHDA and SQIVND (reference sequence). The CDR3 runs to 15 residues.

CDR3 in DNA: TGTGCCAGCAGCCCTACCTGGGGCGGGGAGCTGTTTTTT. It yields the protein CASSPTWGGELFF. This chain connects TRBV7-2 to TRBJ2-2; D is unclear. This CDR3 region has 13 residues. CDR1 and CDR2 from the germline V gene are SGHTA and FQGNSA. Between the trimmed V and J ends, which lost 5 bases and 7 bases, there was a span of 11 bases.

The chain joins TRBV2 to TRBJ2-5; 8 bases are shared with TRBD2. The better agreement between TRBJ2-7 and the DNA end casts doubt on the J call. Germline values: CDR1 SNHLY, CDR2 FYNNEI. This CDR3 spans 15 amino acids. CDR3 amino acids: CASSETGLGLYEQYF. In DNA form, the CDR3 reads TGTGCCAGCAGTGAAACGGGACTAGGCCTCTACGAGCAGTACTTC.

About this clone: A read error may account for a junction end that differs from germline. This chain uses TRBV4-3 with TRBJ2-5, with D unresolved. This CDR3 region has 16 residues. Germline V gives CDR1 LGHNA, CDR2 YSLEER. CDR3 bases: TGCGCCAGCAGCGAAGAAGTCGGAGCCGCTCTGGGGACCCAGTACTTC. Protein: CASSEEVGAALGTQYF.

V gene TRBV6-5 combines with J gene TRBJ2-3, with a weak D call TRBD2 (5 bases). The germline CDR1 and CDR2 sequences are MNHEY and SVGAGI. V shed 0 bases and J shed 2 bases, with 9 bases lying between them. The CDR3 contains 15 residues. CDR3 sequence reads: CASSYSGVNTDTQYF. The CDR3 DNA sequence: TGTGCCAGCAGTTACTCCGGGGTAAACACAGATACGCAGTATTTT.

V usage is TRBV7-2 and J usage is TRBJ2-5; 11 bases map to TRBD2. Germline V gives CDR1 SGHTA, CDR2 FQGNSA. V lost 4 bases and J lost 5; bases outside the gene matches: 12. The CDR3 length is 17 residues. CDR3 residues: CASSSRWLAGGGETQYF. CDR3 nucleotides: TGTGCCAGCAGCTCCCGGTGGCTAGCGGGGGGCGGGGAGACCCAGTACTTC.

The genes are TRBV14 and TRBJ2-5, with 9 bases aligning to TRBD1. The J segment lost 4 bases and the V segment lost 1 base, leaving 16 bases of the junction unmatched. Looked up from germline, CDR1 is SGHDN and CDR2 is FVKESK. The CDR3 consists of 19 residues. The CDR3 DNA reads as TGTGCCAGCAGCCAAGGGACAGGGGCCTATCTAAGAGCCCGAGAGACCCAGTACTTC. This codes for CASSQGTGAYLRARETQYF.

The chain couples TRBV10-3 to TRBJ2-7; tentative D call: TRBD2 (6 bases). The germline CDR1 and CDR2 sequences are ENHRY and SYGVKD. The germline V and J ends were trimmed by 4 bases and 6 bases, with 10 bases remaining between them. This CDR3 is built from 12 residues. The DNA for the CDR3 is TGTGCCATCAGTGTGCGGGGAGGCGAGCAGTACTTC. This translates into CAISVRGGEQYF.

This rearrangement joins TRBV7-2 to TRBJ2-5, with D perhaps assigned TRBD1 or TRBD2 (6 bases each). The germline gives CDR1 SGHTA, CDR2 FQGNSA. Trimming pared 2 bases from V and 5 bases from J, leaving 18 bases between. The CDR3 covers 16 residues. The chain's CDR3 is CASSLWARGGRETQYF. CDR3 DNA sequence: TGTGCCAGCAGCTTATGGGCCCGTGGGGGGCGCGAGACCCAGTACTTC. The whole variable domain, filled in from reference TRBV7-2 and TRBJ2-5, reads GAGVSQSPSNKVTEKGKDVELRCDPISGHTALYWYRQSLGQGLEFLIYFQGNSAPDKSGLPSDRFSAERTGGSVSTLTIQRTQQEDSAVYLCASSLWARGGRETQYFGPGTRLLVL.

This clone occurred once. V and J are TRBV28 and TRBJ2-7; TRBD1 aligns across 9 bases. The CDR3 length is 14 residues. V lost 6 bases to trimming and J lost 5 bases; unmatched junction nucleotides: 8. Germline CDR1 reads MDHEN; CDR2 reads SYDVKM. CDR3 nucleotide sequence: TGTGCCAGCAGGGACAGGGGTAAGCTCCACGAGCAGTACTTC. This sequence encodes CASRDRGKLHEQYF.

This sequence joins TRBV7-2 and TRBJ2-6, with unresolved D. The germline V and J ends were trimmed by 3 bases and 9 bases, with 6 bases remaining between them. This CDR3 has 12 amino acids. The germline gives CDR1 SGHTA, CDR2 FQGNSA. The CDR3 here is CASSFPGNVLTF. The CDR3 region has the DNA TGTGCCAGCAGCTTCCCCGGCAACGTCCTGACTTTC.

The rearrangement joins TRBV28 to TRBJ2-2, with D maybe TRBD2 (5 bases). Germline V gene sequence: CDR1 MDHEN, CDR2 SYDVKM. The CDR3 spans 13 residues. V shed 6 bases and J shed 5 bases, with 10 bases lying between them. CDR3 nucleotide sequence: TGTGCCAGCAGGGGAACGGGGACCGGGGAGCTGTTTTTT. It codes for CASRGTGTGELFF. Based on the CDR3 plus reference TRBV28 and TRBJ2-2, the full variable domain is DVKVTQSSRYLVKRTGEKVFLECVQDMDHENMFWYRQDPGLGLRLIYFSYDVKMKEKGDIPEGYSVSREKKERFSLILESASTNQTSMYLCASRGTGTGELFFGEGSRLTVL.

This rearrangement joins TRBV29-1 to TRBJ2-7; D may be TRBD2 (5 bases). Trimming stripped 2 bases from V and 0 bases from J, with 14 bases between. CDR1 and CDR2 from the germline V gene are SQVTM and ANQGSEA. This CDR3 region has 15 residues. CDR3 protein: CSVELSGGLSYEQYF. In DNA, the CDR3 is TGCAGCGTTGAACTCTCGGGCGGGCTCTCCTACGAGCAGTACTTC.